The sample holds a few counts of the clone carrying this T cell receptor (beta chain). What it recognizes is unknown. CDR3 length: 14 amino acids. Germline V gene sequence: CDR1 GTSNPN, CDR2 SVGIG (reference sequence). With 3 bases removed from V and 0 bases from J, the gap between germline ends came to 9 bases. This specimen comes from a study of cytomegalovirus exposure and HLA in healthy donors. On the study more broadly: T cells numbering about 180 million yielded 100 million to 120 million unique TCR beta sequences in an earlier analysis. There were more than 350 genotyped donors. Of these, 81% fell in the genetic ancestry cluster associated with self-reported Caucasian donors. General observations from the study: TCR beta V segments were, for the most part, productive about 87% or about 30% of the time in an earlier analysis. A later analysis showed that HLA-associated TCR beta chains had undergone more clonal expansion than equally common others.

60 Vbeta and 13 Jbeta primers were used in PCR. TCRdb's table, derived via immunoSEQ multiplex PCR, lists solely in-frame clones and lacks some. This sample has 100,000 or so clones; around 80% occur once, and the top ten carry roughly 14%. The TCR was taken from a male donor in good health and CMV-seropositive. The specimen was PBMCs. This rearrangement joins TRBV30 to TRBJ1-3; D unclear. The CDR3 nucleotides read TGTGCCTGGAGACCGGGATACTCTGGAAACACCATATATTTT. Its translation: CAWRPGYSGNTIYF.